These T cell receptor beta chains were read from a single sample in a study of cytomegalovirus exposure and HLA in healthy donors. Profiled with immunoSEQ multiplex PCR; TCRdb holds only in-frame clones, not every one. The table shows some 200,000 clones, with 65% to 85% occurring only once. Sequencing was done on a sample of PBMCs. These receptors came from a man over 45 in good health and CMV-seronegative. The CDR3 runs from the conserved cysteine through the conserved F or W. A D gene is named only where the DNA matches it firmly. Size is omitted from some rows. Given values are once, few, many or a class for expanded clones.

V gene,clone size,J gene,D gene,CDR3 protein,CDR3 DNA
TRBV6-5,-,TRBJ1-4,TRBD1,CASSYEGQGAGELFF,TGTGCCAGCAGTTACGAGGGACAGGGGGCCGGGGAACTGTTTTTT
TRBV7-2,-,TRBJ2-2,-,CASSHLGSGNTGELFF,TGTGCCAGCAGCCACCTGGGTAGCGGGAACACCGGGGAGCTGTTTTTT
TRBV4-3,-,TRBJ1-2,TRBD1,CASSQDRGEGYTF,TGCGCCAGCAGCCAAGACAGGGGGGAGGGCTACACCTTC
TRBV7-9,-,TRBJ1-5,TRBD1,CASSQDRGNQPQHF,TGTGCCAGCAGTCAGGACAGGGGGAATCAGCCCCAGCATTTT
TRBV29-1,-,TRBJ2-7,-,CSVEGQGTGEQYF,TGCAGCGTTGAGGGGCAGGGAACAGGGGAGCAGTACTTC
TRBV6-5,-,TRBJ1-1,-,CASSSSTEAFF,TGTGCCAGCAGTTCATCCACTGAAGCTTTCTTT
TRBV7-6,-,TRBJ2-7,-,CASSLATRGGVYEQYF,TGTGCCAGCAGCTTAGCAACACGGGGTGGTGTCTACGAGCAGTACTTC
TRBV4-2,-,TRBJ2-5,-,CASSQTGLQETQYF,TGTGCCAGCAGCCAAACGGGACTCCAAGAGACCCAGTACTTC
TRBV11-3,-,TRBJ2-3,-,CASSPRWSSTDTQYF,TGTGCCAGCAGCCCGAGGTGGAGTAGCACAGATACGCAGTATTTT
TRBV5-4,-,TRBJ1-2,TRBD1,CASSNPGGASGYTF,TGTGCCAGCAGTAATCCAGGGGGCGCGTCTGGCTACACCTTC
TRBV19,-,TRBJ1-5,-,CASSGQDSNQPQHF,TGTGCCAGTAGCGGACAAGATAGCAATCAGCCCCAGCATTTT
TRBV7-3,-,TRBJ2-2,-,CASSLAGYTGELFF,TGTGCCAGCAGCTTGGCGGGGTACACCGGGGAGCTGTTTTTT
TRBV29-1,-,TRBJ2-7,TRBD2,CSVPGTSGEQYF,TGCAGCGTGCCCGGGACTAGTGGCGAGCAGTACTTC
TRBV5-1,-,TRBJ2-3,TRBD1,CASSYRDRSTDTQYF,TGCGCCAGCAGCTACCGGGACAGGAGCACAGATACGCAGTATTTT
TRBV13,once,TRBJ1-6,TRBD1,CASSLGLPGQANSPLHF,TGTGCCAGCAGCTTAGGGCTCCCGGGACAGGCAAATTCACCCCTCCACTTT
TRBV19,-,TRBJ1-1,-,CASSLANTEAFF,TGTGCCAGTAGTCTGGCCAACACTGAAGCTTTCTTT
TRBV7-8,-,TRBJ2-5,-,CASSQRLQETQYF,TGTGCCAGCAGCCAGCGGTTACAAGAGACCCAGTACTTC
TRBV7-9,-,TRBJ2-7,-,CASSPVFSYEQYF,TGTGCCAGCAGTCCCGTCTTCTCCTACGAGCAGTACTTC
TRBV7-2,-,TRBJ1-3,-,CAGSLGSSGNTIYF,TGTGCCGGCAGCTTAGGCAGCTCTGGAAACACCATATATTTT
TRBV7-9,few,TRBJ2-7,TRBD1,CASRPGQGENEQYF,TGTGCCAGCAGACCGGGACAGGGGGAAAACGAGCAGTACTTC
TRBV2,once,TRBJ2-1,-,CASTLLRGPTGDEQFF,TGTGCCAGCACCCTTCTTCGGGGGCCCACAGGGGATGAGCAGTTCTTC
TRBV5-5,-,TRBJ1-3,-,CASSFSGGGNTIYF,TGTGCCAGCAGCTTTAGTGGAGGCGGAAACACCATATATTTT
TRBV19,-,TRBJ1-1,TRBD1,CATRQGLNTEAFF,TGTGCCACGCGACAGGGGTTGAACACTGAAGCTTTCTTT
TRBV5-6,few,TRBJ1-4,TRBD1,CASSSGTAEKLFF,TGTGCCAGCAGTAGTGGGACAGCAGAAAAACTGTTTTTT
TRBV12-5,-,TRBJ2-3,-,CASGLVLGGISTDTQYF,TGTGCTAGTGGTTTGGTACTAGGGGGAATTAGCACAGATACGCAGTATTTT
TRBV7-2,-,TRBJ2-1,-,CASSFQGRTHNEQFF,TGTGCCAGCAGCTTCCAGGGGCGGACCCACAATGAGCAGTTCTTC
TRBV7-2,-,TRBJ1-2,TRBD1,CASSPRQGPNYGYTF,TGTGCCAGCAGCCCGAGACAGGGGCCTAACTATGGCTACACCTTC
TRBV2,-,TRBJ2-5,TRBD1,CASRPPGTGTQYF,TGTGCCAGCAGGCCCCCGGGGACAGGCACCCAGTACTTC
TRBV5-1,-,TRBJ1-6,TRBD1,CASSGGAGGPNNSPLHF,TGCGCCAGCAGCGGGGGGGCAGGGGGCCCGAATAATTCACCCCTCCACTTT
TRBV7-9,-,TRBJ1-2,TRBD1,CASSIMTGRNGYTF,TGTGCCAGCAGCATTATGACAGGGAGGAATGGCTACACCTTC
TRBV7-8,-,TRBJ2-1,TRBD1,CASSLPGQGFNEQFF,TGTGCCAGCAGTCTACCGGGACAGGGCTTCAATGAGCAGTTCTTC
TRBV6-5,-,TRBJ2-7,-,CASSYRTATYEQYF,TGTGCCAGCAGTTACCGGACAGCTACCTACGAGCAGTACTTC
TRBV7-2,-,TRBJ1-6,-,CASSPVRSPLHF,TGTGCCAGCAGCCCAGTCCGTTCACCCCTCCACTTT
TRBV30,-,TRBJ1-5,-,CAWSTGGGQPQHF,TGTGCCTGGAGTACGGGGGGCGGTCAGCCCCAGCATTTT
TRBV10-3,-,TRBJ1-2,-,CAISDVSGNYGYTF,TGTGCCATCAGTGATGTTTCAGGGAACTATGGCTACACCTTC
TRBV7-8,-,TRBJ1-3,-,CASSLSQARKAGNTIYF,TGTGCCAGCAGCTTATCGCAGGCCAGAAAAGCTGGAAACACCATATATTTT
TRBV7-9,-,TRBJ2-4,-,CASSPTQLSVAKNIQYF,TGTGCCAGCAGCCCCACCCAACTGAGCGTAGCCAAAAACATTCAGTACTTC
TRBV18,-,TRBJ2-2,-,CASSPNRDTGELFF,TGTGCCAGCTCACCAAACAGGGATACCGGGGAGCTGTTTTTT
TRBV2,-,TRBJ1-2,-,CASSGPGVNYGYTF,TGTGCCAGCAGTGGCCCCGGGGTAAACTATGGCTACACCTTC
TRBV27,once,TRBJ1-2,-,CASSFVQGYGNYGYTF,TGTGCCAGCAGTTTTGTGCAGGGTTACGGGAACTATGGCTACACCTTC
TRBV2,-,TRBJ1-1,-,CASGGQMNTEAFF,TGTGCCAGCGGAGGACAGATGAACACTGAAGCTTTCTTT
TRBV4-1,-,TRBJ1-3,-,CASSQDGGLVVSGNTIYF,TGCGCCAGCAGCCAAGACGGGGGACTCGTAGTCTCTGGAAACACCATATATTTT
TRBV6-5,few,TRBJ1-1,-,CASSYRQAGGTEAFF,TGTGCCAGCAGTTACCGACAGGCGGGGGGCACTGAAGCTTTCTTT
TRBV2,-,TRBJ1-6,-,CASSERRNSPLHF,TGTGCCAGCAGTGAGAGGCGAAATTCACCCCTCCACTTT
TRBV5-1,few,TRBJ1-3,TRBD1,CASSFGTGRENTIYF,TGCGCCAGCAGCTTCGGGACAGGAAGGGAAAACACCATATATTTT
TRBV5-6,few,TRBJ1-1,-,CASSGDSVDQAFF,TGTGCCAGCAGCGGAGACAGCGTAGATCAAGCTTTCTTT
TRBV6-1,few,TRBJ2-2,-,CASSEVGGPVAGELFF,TGTGCCAGCAGTGAAGTCGGGGGGCCTGTCGCCGGGGAGCTGTTTTTT
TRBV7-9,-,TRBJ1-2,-,CASSLGTRDGYTF,TGTGCCAGCAGCTTAGGGACCAGGGATGGCTACACCTTC
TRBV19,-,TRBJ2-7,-,CASSIGGPYTYEQYF,TGTGCCAGTAGTATCGGAGGACCGTATACCTACGAGCAGTACTTC